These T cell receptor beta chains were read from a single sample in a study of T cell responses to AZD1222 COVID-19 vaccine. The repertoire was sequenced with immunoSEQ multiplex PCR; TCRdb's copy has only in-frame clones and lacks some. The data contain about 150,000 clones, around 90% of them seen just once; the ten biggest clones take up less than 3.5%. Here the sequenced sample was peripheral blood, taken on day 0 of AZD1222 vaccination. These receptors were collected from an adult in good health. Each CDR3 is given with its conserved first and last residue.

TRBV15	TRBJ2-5	CATSRDSPTQYF
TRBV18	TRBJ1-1	CASSPPGQMNTEAFF
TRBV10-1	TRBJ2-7	CASSESSSGGSNEQYF
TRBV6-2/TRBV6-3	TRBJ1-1	CASSLTGPRTEAFF
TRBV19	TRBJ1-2	CASSNRQRSYTF
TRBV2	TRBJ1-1	CASSEHEGTEAFF
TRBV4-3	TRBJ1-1	CASSQGTYLMNTEAFF
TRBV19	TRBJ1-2	CASSTRTGGFYGYTF
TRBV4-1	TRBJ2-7	CASRGRDRGTYEQYF
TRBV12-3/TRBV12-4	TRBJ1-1	CASSLVNTEAFF
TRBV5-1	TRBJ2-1	CASSPAPGGSYNEQFF
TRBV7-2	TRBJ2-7	CASSPLHEQYF
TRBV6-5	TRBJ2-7	CASSYSPRSFEQYF
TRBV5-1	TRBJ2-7	CASSVTTGTGVYEQYF
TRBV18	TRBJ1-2	CASSAGSTYGYTF
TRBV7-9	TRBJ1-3	CASSPGVNTIYF
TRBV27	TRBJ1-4	CASSPGTVFEKLFF
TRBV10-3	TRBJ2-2	CAISEPGQGRTGELFF
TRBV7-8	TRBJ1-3	CASSQSTGRVGGNTIYF
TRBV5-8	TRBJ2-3	CASSFGGGTNTDTQYF
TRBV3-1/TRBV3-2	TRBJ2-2	CASSQWGGGGNTGELFF
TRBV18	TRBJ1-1	CASSPAQGGGEAFF
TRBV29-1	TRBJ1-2	CSVYDSYGYTF
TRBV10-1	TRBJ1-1	CASSAPGNTEAFF
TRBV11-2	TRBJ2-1	CASSPTRGPFYNEQFF
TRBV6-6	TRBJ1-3	CASSYTGGDSGNTIYF
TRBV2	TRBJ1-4	CASSPRATNEKLFF
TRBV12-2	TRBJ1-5	CASRLVLSGIDQPQHF
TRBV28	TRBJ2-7	CASSLGQGASYEQYF
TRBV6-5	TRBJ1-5	CASSYSGTSNQPQHF
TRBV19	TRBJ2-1	CATKATGDNEQFF
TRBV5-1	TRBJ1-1	CASRSTGQNTEAFF
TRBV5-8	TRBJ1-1	CASSVSGTVGTEAFF
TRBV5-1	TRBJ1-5	CASSLAGVNQPQHF
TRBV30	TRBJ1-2	CAWNGGRRGYTF
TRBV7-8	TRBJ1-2	CASSPEGQGSIYGYTF
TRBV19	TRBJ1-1	CASSLGTVNTEAFF